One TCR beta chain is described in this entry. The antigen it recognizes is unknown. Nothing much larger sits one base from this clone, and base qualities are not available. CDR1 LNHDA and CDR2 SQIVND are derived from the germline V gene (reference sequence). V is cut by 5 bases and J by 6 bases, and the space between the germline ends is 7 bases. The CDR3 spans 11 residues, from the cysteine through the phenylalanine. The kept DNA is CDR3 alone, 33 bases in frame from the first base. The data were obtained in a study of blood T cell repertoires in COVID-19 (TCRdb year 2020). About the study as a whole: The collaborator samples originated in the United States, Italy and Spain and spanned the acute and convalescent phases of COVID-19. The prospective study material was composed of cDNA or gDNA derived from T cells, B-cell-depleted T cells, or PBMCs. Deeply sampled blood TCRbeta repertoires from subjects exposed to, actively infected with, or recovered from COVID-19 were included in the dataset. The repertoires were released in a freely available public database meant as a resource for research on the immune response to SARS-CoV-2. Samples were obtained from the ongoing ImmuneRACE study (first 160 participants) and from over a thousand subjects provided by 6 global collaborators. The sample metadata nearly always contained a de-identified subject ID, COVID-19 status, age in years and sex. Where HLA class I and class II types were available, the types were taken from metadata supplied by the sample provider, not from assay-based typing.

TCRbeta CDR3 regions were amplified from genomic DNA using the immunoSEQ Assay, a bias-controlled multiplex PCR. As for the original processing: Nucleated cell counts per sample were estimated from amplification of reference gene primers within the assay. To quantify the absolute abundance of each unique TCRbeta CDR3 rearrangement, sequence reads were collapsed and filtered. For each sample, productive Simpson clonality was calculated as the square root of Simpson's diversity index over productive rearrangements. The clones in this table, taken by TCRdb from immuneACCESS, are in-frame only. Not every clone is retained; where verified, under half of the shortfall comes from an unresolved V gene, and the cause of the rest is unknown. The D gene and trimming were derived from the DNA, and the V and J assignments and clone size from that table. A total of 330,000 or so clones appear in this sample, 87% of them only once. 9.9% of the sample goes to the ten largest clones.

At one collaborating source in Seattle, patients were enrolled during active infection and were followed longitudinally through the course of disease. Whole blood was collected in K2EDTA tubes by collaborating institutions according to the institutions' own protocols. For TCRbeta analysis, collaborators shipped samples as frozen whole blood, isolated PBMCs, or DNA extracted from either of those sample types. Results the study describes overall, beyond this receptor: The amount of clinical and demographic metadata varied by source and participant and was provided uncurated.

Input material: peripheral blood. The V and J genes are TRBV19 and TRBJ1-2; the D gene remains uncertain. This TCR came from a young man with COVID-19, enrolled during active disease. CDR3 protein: CASSAEDGYTF. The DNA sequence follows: TGTGCCAGTAGTGCCGAGGATGGCTACACCTTC.